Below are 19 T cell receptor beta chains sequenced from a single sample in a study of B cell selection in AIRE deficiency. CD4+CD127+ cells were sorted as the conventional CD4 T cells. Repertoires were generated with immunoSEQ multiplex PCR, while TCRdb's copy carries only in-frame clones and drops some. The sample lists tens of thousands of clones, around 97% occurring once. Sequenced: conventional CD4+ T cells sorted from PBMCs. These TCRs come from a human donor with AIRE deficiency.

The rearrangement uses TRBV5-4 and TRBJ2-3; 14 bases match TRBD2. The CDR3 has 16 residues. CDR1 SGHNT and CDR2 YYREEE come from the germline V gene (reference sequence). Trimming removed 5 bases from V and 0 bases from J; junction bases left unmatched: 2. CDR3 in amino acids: CASRRLAGGSTDTQYF. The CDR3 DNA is TGTGCCAGCAGAAGACTAGCGGGGGGGAGCACAGATACGCAGTATTTT.

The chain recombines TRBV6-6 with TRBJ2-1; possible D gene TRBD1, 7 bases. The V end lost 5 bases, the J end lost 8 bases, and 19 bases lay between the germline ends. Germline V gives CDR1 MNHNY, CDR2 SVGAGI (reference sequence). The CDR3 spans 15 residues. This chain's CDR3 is CASSLVRGRGDEQFF. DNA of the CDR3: TGTGCCAGCAGTCTCGTTAGGGGGCGCGGGGATGAGCAGTTCTTC.

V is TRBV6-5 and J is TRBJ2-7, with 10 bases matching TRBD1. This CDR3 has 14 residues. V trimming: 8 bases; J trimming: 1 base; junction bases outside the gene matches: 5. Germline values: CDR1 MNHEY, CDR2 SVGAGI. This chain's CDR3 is CASRMDRGSYEQYF. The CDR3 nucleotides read TGTGCCAGCCGGATGGACAGGGGGTCCTACGAGCAGTACTTC.

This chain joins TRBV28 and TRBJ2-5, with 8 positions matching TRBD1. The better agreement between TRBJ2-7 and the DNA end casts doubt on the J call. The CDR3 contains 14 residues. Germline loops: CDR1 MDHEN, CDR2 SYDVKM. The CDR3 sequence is CASTLRTGTAEQYF. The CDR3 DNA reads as TGTGCCAGCACCCTACGGACAGGGACTGCCGAGCAGTACTTC.

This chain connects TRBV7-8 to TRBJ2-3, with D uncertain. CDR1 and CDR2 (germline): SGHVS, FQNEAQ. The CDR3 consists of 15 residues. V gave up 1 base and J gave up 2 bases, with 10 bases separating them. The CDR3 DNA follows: TGTGCCAGCAGCTTAGATTCAGCCTTCACAGATACGCAGTATTTT. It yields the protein CASSLDSAFTDTQYF. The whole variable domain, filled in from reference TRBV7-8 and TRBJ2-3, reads GAGVSQSPRYKVAKRGQDVALRCDPISGHVSLFWYQQALGQGPEFLTYFQNEAQLDKSGLPSDRFFAERPEGSVSTLKIQRTQQEDSAVYLCASSLDSAFTDTQYFGPGTRLTVL.

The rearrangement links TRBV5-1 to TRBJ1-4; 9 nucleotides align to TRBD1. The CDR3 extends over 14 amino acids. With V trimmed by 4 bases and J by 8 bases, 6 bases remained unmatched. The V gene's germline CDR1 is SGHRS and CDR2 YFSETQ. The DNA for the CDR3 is TGCGCCAGCAGCCGGGACAGGGCGGGGGAAAAACTGTTTTTT. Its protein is CASSRDRAGEKLFF. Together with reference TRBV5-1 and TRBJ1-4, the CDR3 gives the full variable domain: KAGVTQTPRYLIKTRGQQVTLSCSPISGHRSVSWYQQTPGQGLQFLFEYFSETQRNKGNFPGRFSGRQFSNSRSEMNVSTLELGDSALYLCASSRDRAGEKLFFGSGTQLSVL.

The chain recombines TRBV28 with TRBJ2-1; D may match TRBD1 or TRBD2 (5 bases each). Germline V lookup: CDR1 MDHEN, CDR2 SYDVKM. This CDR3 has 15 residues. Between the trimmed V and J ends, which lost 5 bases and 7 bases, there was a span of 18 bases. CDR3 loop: CASSPSGQGSNEQFF. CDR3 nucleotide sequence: TGTGCCAGCAGTCCCTCGGGGCAGGGATCAAATGAGCAGTTCTTC.

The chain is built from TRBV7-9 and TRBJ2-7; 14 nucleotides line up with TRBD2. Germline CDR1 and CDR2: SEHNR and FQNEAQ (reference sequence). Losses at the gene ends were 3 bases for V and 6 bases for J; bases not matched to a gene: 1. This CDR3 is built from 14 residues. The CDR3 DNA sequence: TGTGCCAGCAGCTTGGGACTAGCGGGAGCCGAGCAGTACTTC. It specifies CASSLGLAGAEQYF.

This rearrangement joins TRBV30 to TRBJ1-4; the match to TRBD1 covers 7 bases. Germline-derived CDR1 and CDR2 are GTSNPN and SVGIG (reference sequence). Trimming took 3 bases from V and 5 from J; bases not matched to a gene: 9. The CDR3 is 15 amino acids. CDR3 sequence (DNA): TGTGCCTGGAGGGCCCTAGGGGGCCGAAATGAAAAACTGTTTTTT. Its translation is CAWRALGGRNEKLFF.

The CDR3 loop is CASSQGAKEKLFF. The CDR3, as DNA: TGCGCCAGCAGCCAAGGAGCGAAGGAAAAACTGTTTTTT. The J gene is TRBJ1-4, the V gene TRBV4-1; D is ambiguous. The ends were cut back, 1 base at V and 8 bases at J, with 8 bases in the middle. Per germline, CDR1 MGHRA and CDR2 YSYEKL. This CDR3 contains 13 residues.

This CDR3 reads CASSMSGGAANYGYTF. CDR3 nucleotides: TGTGCCAGTAGTATGAGTGGGGGAGCGGCTAACTATGGCTACACCTTC. J is TRBJ1-2 and V is TRBV19; weak D call: TRBD1 (5 bases). The germline V and J ends were trimmed by 3 bases and 0 bases, with 14 bases remaining between them. This CDR3 region has 16 residues. Germline CDR1 is LNHDA and CDR2 is SQIVND (reference sequence).

The CDR3 DNA sequence: TGTGCCACAGGGGTTAATGAAAAACTGTTTTTT. Translated: CATGVNEKLFF. The chain links TRBV30 to TRBJ1-4; 7 bases map to TRBD1. Germline V gene lookup returns CDR1 GTSNPN and CDR2 SVGIG (reference sequence). V was pared by 8 bases and J by 4 bases, with 1 base of the junction left unmatched. This CDR3 is 11 amino acids long.

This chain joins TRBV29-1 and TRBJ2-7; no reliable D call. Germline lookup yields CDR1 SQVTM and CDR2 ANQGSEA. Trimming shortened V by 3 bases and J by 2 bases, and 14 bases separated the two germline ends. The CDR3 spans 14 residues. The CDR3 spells CSVEGRIYPYEQYF. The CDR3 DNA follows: TGCAGCGTTGAGGGCAGGATCTATCCCTACGAGCAGTACTTC.

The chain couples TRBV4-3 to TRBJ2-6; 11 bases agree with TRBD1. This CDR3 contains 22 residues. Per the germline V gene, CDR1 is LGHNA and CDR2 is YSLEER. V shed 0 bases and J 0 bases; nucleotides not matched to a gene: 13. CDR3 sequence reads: CASSQDSGTGGTGNSGANVLTF. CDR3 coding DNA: TGCGCCAGCAGCCAAGATAGTGGGACAGGGGGTACGGGGAACTCTGGGGCCAACGTCCTGACTTTC.

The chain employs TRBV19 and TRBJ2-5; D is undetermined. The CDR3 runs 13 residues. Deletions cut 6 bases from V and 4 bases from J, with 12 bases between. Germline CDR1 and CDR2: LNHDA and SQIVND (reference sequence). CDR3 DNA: TGTGCCAGTAGGCCCCGTTCCGGAGAGACCCAGTACTTC. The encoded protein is CASRPRSGETQYF.

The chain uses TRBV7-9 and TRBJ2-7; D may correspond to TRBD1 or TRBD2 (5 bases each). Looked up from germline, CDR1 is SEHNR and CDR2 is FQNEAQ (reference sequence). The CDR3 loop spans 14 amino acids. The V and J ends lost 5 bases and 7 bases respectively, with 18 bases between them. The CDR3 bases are TGTGCCAGCAGCCATCCGGGACCTCAGGGTGAGCAGTACTTC. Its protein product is CASSHPGPQGEQYF.

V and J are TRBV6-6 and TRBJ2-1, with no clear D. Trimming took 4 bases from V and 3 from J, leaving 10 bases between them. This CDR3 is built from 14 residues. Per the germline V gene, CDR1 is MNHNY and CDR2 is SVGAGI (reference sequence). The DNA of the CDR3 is TGTGCCAGCAGTTTGGGGAACGACTACAATGAGCAGTTCTTC. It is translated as CASSLGNDYNEQFF.

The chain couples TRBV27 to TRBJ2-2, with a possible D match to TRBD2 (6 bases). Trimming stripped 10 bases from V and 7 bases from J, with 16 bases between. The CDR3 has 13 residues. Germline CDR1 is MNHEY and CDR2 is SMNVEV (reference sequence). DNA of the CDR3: TGTGCCACGGGGACTCCATTGGGCGGGGAGCTGTTTTTT. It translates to CATGTPLGGELFF.

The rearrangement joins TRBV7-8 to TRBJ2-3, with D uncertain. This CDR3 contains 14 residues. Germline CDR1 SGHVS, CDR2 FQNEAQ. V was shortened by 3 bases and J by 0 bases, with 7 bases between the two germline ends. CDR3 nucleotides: TGTGCCAGCAGCTTCGGACCTAGCACAGATACGCAGTATTTT. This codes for CASSFGPSTDTQYF.